This T cell receptor (beta chain) originates from a study of cytomegalovirus exposure and HLA in healthy donors. Study-wide results and caveats: Earlier analysis yielded a pattern in which most TCR beta V segments were productive about 90% or about 30% of the time.

A remark on this clone: Its target is not known.

Both 60 Vbeta primers and 13 Jbeta primers went into the PCR. The table came from immunoSEQ multiplex PCR; TCRdb's copy has only in-frame clones and leaves some out. The data show roughly 200,000 clones, with approximately 80% seen just once and approximately 0.47% held by the top ten. The sample consisted of PBMCs. The receptor was derived from a woman aged 50 to 65 in good health and CMV-seronegative.

CDR3 sequence: CASSQQQGSGNTIYF. CDR3 coding DNA: TGCGCCAGCAGCCAACAACAGGGTTCTGGAAACACCATATATTTT. The chain has TRBV4-1 and TRBJ1-3; D perhaps matches TRBD1 (6 bases). Per germline, CDR1 MGHRA and CDR2 YSYEKL. V was trimmed by 2 bases and J by 1 base, leaving 9 bases between them. This CDR3 contains 15 residues.